This TCR beta chain came from a study of blood T cell repertoires in COVID-19. The wider study: Samples representing acute and convalescent COVID-19 were sourced from the United States, Italy and Spain.

Participant age was about 18 to 89 years, and participants resided in roughly 25 US areas. Membership in each cohort depended on participant-reported clinical history. Before being deemed recovered, Cohort 3 donors had two negative PCRs, clearance, or symptom resolution. Only in-frame clones appear in the TCRdb table, and some are missing; sequencing was by immunoSEQ multiplex PCR. The sample includes under 300,000 clones, around 90% of them seen just once. V was clipped by 5 bases and J by 10 bases; unmatched bases: 13. The length of the CDR3 is 15 residues. Germline CDR1 reads SNHLY; CDR2 reads FYNNEI.

Sequenced input: PBMCs or T cells enriched from blood (not recorded which). The chain joins TRBV2 to TRBJ2-1; 8 positions agree with TRBD2. The source is a woman younger than 35 who had recovered from COVID-19. CDR3 amino acids: CASSRTSRISGEQFF. In DNA form, the CDR3 reads TGTGCCAGCAGTCGGACTAGCCGAATTTCCGGGGAGCAGTTCTTC.